The clone carrying this T cell receptor (beta chain) was seen just once. The data stem from a study of blood T cell repertoires in COVID-19. Study summary: The United States, Italy and Spain supplied acute and convalescent COVID-19 samples. The analysed material was cDNA or gDNA that came from T cells, B-cell-depleted T cells, or PBMCs.

In the study's own analysis: Amplification from reference gene primers served as the basis for estimated nucleated cell counts. Assay: immunoSEQ multiplex PCR; the TCRdb copy retains only in-frame clones and omits some. For V, J and clone size, that table is used; D and trimming come from the DNA. The sample records about 98,000 clones, 81% being singletons. This receptor was taken from an elderly woman with acute or convalescent COVID-19. Sequencing was carried out using peripheral blood.

The CDR3 reads CASNLQGSGETQYF. The CDR3 coding sequence is TGTGCCAGCAACCTACAGGGGTCGGGAGAGACCCAGTACTTC. The chain employs TRBV2 and TRBJ2-5; 7 bases map to TRBD1. The trim removed 7 bases at V and 4 bases at J, leaving 9 bases unmatched. Germline V gene sequence: CDR1 SNHLY, CDR2 FYNNEI. This CDR3 region has 14 residues.